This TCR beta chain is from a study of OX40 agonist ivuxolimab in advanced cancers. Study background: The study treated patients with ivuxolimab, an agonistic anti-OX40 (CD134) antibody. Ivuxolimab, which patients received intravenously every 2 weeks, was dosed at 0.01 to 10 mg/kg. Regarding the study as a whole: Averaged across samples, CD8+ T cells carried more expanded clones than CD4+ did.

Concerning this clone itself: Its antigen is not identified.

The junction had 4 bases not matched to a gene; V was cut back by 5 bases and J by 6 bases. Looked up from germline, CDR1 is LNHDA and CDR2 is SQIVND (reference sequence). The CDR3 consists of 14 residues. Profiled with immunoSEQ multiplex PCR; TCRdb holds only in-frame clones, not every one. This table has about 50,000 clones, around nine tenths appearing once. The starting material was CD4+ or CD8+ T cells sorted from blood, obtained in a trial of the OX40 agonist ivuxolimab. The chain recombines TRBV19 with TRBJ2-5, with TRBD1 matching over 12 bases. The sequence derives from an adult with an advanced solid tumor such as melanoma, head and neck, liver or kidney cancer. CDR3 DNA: TGTGCCAGTAGTCCGGGACAGGGGGCGAAGACCCAGTACTTC. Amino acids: CASSPGQGAKTQYF.